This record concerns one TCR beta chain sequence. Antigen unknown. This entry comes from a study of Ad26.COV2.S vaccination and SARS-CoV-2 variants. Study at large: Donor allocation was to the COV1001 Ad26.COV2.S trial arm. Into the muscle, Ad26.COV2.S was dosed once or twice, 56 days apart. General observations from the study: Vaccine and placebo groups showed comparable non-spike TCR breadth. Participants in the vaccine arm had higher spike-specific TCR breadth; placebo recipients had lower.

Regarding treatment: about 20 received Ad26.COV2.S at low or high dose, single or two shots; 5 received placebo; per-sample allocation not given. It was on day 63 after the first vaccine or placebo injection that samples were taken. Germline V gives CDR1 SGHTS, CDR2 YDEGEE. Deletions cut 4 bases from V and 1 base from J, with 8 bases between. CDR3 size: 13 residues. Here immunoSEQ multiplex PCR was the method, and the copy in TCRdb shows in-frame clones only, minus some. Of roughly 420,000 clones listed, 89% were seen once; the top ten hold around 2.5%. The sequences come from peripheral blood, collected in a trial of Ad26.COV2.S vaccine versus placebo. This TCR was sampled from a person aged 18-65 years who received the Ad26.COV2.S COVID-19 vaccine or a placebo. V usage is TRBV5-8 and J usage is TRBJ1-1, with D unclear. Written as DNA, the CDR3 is TGTGCCAGCAGCGAACCAAAGAACACTGAAGCTTTCTTT. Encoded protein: CASSEPKNTEAFF.